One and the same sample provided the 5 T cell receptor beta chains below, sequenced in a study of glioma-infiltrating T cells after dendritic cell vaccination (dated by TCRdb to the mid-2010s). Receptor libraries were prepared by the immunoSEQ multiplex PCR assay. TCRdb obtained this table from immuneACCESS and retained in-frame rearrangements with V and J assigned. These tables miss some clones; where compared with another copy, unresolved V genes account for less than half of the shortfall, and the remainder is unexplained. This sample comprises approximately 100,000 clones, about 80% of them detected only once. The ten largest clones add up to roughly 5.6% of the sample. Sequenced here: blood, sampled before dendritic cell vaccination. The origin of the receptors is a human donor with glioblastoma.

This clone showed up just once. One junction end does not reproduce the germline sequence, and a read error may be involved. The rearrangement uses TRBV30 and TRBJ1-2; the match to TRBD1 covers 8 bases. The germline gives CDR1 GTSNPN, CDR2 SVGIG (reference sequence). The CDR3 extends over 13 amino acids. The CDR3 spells CAWSIAPGTGGFF. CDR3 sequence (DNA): TGTGCCTGGAGCATAGCACCGGGTACAGGGGGGTTCTTC.

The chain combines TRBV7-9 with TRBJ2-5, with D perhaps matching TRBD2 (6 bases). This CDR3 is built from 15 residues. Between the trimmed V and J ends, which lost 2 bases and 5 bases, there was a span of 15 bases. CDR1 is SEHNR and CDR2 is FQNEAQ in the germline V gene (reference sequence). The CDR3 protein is CASSLSRGAGETQYF. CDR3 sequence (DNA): TGTGCCAGCAGCTTATCGAGGGGCGCGGGGGAGACCCAGTACTTC.

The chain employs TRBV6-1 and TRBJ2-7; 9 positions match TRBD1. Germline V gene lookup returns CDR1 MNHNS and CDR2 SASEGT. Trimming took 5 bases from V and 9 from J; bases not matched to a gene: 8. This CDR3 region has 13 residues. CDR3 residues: CASSITGGPRQYF. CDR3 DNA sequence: TGTGCCAGCAGTATAACAGGGGGCCCCAGGCAGTACTTC.

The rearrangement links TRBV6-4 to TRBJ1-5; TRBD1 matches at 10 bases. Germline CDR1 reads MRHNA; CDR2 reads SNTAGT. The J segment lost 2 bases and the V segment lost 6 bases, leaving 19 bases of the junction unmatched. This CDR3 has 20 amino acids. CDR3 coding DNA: TGTGCCAGCAGACCTGATCCGGGACAGGGGATTGATAGCCGCAATCAGCCCCAGCATTTT. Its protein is CASRPDPGQGIDSRNQPQHF.

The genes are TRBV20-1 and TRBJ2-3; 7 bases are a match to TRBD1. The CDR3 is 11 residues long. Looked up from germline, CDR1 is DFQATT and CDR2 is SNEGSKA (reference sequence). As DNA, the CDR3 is TGCAGGACAGGGTCCACAGATACGCAGTATTTT. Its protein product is CRTGSTDTQYF.